This T cell receptor beta chain was sequenced in a study of blood T cells in healthy people across ages (dated by TCRdb to the mid-2010s). About the investigation overall: In model experiments, roughly one uniquely barcoded TCR beta cDNA molecule per two T cells was captured by template switching. The donors were split into four age groups: young (average about 15 years), middle-aged (over 35), aged (more than 55) and long-lived (more than 80). Two additional independent replicas of 1 million unique cDNA reads from the same blood draw were analyzed for two donors (one aged 18 to 30 and one aged 80 or older). To track age-related changes in TCR beta repertoire diversity, the study relied on deep sequencing normalized with unique cDNA molecular identifiers. Points the paper makes about the study in general: The CMV infection status of donors was not known, potentially confounding age-related changes in expanded clonotypes. Compared with the aged group, the long-lived group had more naive CD4+ T cells, fewer expanded clones and increased TCR diversity, a pattern suggesting age selection. Since profiling was done on bulk unsorted PBMCs, naive and antigen-experienced compartments could not be conclusively compared. Observed TCR beta diversity per million T cells fell roughly linearly with age, and a significant reduction was already apparent by age around 40. Observed TCR beta diversity correlated strongly with the percentage of naive T cells measured by flow cytometry. Estimates of total diversity from one million sequenced T cells were regarded as lower bounds and underestimates.

V trim: 0 bases; J trim: 5 bases; unmatched bases: 8. The CDR1 and CDR2 encoded by the germline V gene are LGHNT and FRNRAP. The CDR3 sequence holds 17 residues, the cysteine and phenylalanine included. The retained sequence is limited to the CDR3, 51 bases, with the frame set at the first base. In regard to this clonotype: It lacks a known antigen. Nothing much larger sits one base from this clone, and base qualities are not available.

The method was 5' RACE. The sample was run on an Illumina HiSeq 2500. A second PCR of roughly 7 to 11 cycles was performed with a sample-barcoded 5' primer and a J-beta primer mix. A unique molecular identifier was introduced onto each TCR beta cDNA molecule by a template-switch 5' adaptor carrying 12 random nucleotides. At least 2.5 million CDR3-containing paired-end reads were obtained from each sample. All of the RNA was converted into first-strand cDNA using the Mint cDNA synthesis kit, with a TRBC-specific oligonucleotide serving as the primer. Following uracil-DNA glycosylase treatment, a first 18-cycle PCR with universal primers M1SS and BC2_uni_R was performed on all cDNA. The authors' analysis ran thus. Each sample was normalized by randomly selecting 1 million high-quality reads, each carrying a distinct molecular identifier. Instead of being binned into consensus sequences, reads that shared molecular identifiers were thrown out. CDR3 identification, clonotype clustering and error correction used MiTCR with a Q25 quality threshold and the strictest error-elimination algorithm. Lower-bound total TCR beta diversity was estimated with a nonparametric unseen species model using Euler transformation. Through fastp at Q25 and MiXCR, TCRdb rebuilt clones from the public reads, retaining in-frame beta chains. Every distinct CDR3 protein forms one entry, paired with its most common genes and DNA. Here the V and J calls rest on TCRdb's processing, not on the authors' analysis. The sample table lists around 520,000 distinct CDR3 sequences, about 27% of them with a count of one. Approximately 3.6% of the sample belongs to the ten largest clones.

The donors were about 40 Caucasian individuals from Russia, aged roughly 6 to 95 years, who were systemically healthy. Roughly 11 milliliters of peripheral blood were drawn from each donor into EDTA-treated Vacutainer tubes. Ficoll-Paque density-gradient centrifugation was used to isolate PBMCs, with at least 6.5 million per sample. Trizol reagent was used to extract total RNA from PBMCs, with at least 6 micrograms per sample. Naive CD45RAhigh/CD27high T cell percentages were measured by flow cytometry on a PBMC aliquot from every donor. These data also featured in a second study, about T cells of mothers and their children. Per the second study: Donors were nine systemically healthy Caucasian individuals: three mothers and their six children. cDNA synthesis used all of the extracted RNA, with roughly 1.5 ug of RNA in each 15 ul reaction. In the second PCR, sample barcodes and 2-4 random nucleotides were introduced via the M1S primer. Over 8 million TCR beta CDR3 reads came from each mother, compared with some 3 million reads from each child. TCR recombination output is similarly shaped by thymic selection in related and unrelated pairs, with a minor effect exerted by inherited differences. Normalized repertoire overlap was always found to be slightly, but never significantly, higher in related mother-child pairs than in unrelated mother-child pairs. Persistent microchimeric T cell clones were not detected, at a sensitivity of around 100 clones per million clonotypes. The study used deep NGS to compare TCR beta repertoires of mothers and children, seeking features distinguishing related mother-child pairs from unrelated individuals. On average, the children were approximately 11 +/- 4 years old, while the mothers were 40 +/- 4 years old. After adapter ligation with NEBNext reagents, the libraries were sequenced on Illumina HiSeq 2000 with 100+100 nt paired-end reads. To prevent cross-contamination, the mother and child libraries were prepared one month apart and sequenced in separate runs. For each donor, between roughly 500,000 and 2,200,000 distinct TCR beta clonotypes were identified. Naive TCR beta clonotypes were estimated from low-frequency clonotypes matched to each donor's FACS-determined naive share, without sorting.

Sequencing was performed on blood. The TCR was taken from a boy aged 2-9 years in good health. The chain couples TRBV12-5 to TRBJ2-1; 9 bases in the junction line up with TRBD2. The CDR3 protein is CASGLVPSGGRNNEQFF. The DNA is TGTGCTAGTGGTTTGGTCCCAAGCGGGGGGCGTAACAATGAGCAGTTCTTC.